This paragraph reports one TCR beta chain. The recovered donors of Cohort 3 showed two negative PCRs, clearance, or symptom resolution. The entry originates in a study of blood T cell repertoires in COVID-19. Background on the study: Collection of acute and convalescent COVID-19 samples took place in the United States, Italy and Spain. Nucleic acid was either cDNA or gDNA, and it came from T cells, B-cell-depleted T cells, or PBMCs.

Original processing methods: Nucleated cell number was recorded as an estimate derived from reference gene primer amplification. Libraries were prepared by immunoSEQ multiplex PCR; TCRdb keeps only in-frame clonotypes and omits some of them. V and J calls and clone size are as listed in that table; D and trimming were resolved from the DNA. The sample includes around 300,000 clones, approximately 90% of them seen just once. Trimming stripped 7 bases from V and 8 bases from J, with 12 bases between. This CDR3 is built from 12 residues. The chain links TRBV12-3 or TRBV12-4 to TRBJ2-1; D possibly corresponds to TRBD1 (6 bases). The TCR comes from a woman in her thirties or forties who had recovered from COVID-19. Sequencing used PBMCs or T cells enriched from blood (not recorded which). The CDR3 nucleotides are TGTGCCAGCACGCTACAGGGTCATGAGCAGTTCTTC. The encoded protein is CASTLQGHEQFF.